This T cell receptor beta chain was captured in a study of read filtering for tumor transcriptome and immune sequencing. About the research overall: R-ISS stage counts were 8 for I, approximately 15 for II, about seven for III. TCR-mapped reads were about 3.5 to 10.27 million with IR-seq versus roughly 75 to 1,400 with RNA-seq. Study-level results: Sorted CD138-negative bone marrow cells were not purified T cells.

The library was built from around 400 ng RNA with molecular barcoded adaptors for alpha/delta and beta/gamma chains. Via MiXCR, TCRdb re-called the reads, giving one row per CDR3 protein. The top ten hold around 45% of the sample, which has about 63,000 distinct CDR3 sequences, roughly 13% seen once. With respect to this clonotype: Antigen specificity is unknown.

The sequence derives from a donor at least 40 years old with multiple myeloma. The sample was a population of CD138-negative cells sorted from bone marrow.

CDR3: CASKTGTRGLQTQYF. CDR3 bases: TGTGCCAGCAAGACCGGGACTAGGGGTCTTCAGACCCAGTACTTC. The chain has TRBV18 and TRBJ2-5; 8 positions match TRBD2. In germline, CDR1 is KGHSH, CDR2 LQKENI. The CDR3 is 15 amino acids. The junction had 14 bases not matched to a gene; V was cut back by 8 bases and J by 6 bases.